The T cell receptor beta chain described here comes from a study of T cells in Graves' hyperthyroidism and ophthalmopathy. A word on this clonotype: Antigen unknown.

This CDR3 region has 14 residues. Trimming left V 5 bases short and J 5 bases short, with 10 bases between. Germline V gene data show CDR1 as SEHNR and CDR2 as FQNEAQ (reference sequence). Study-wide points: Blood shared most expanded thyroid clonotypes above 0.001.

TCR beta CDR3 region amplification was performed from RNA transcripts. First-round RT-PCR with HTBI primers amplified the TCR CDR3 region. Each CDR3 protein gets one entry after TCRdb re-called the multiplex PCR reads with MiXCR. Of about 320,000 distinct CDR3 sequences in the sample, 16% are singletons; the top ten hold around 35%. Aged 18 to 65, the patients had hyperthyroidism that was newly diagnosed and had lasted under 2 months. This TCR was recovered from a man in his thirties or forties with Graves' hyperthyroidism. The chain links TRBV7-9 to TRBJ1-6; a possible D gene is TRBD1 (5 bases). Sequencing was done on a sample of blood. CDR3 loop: CASSPGLNNSPLHF. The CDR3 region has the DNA TGTGCCAGCAGCCCGGGACTAAATAATTCACCCCTCCACTTT.